This TCR beta chain was recorded in a study of blood T cell repertoires in COVID-19. Study-wide context: Whether acute or convalescent, the COVID-19 samples came from the United States, Italy and Spain. T cells, B-cell-depleted T cells, or PBMCs supplied cDNA or gDNA.

Here immunoSEQ multiplex PCR was the method, and the copy in TCRdb shows in-frame clones only, minus some. The sample comprises roughly 250,000 clones, 70% to 85% of which are singletons, and roughly 10% rests with the top ten. Germline lookup yields CDR1 SNHLY and CDR2 FYNNEI. The V and J ends lost 1 base and 2 bases respectively, with 8 bases between them. CDR3 length equals 14 residues. The sample was peripheral blood. This chain links TRBV2 with TRBJ2-5, with D hard to call. This clonotype was obtained from a woman aged 80 or over with acute or convalescent COVID-19. The CDR3 DNA is TGTGCCAGCAGTGAAGGCACAGTACAAGAGACCCAGTACTTC. This translates into CASSEGTVQETQYF. Filled out from reference TRBV2 and TRBJ2-5, the complete variable domain reads EPEVTQTPSHQVTQMGQEVILRCVPISNHLYFYWYRQILGQKVEFLVSFYNNEISEKSEIFDDQFSVERPDGSNFTLKIRSTKLEDSAMYFCASSEGTVQETQYFGPGTRLLVL.